The 7 T cell receptor beta chains below were found in one sample sequenced in a study of Graves' ophthalmopathy and Graves' hyperthyroidism. TCR beta CDR3 regions were amplified from RNA transcripts. First-round RT-PCR with HTBI primers preceded a second-round multiplex PCR. MiXCR, run by TCRdb on the multiplex PCR reads, gives a single entry per CDR3 protein. The sample records about 400,000 distinct CDR3 sequences, approximately 20% being singletons. Sequencing was performed on peripheral blood. The receptors derive from a woman under 30 with Graves' ophthalmopathy.

The chain has TRBV12-3 or TRBV12-4 and TRBJ1-1, with 7 bases fitting TRBD1. This CDR3 is built from 15 residues. Trimming at V came to 5 bases and at J to 4 bases, leaving 10 bases not matched to a gene. This CDR3 is CASSNRQGGGTEAFF. DNA for the CDR3: TGTGCCAGCAGTAACCGACAGGGAGGAGGCACTGAAGCTTTCTTT.

V gene TRBV6-1 combines with J gene TRBJ2-7; 7 nucleotides line up with TRBD1. J lost 2 bases, V lost 11 bases, and 9 bases had no gene match. The germline gives CDR1 MNHNS, CDR2 SASEGT. This CDR3 is built from 13 residues. The CDR3 reads CALGAGGPYEQYF. The CDR3 nucleotides are TGTGCCCTCGGGGCAGGGGGACCCTACGAGCAGTACTTC.

This clonotype has a handful of counts. The chain has TRBV12-3 or TRBV12-4 and TRBJ2-2; D may be TRBD2 (7 bases). The CDR3 runs 15 residues. V was clipped by 7 bases and J by 7 bases, with 19 bases between them. CDR3 bases: TGTGCCAGCACCCTAGCGGACAGACCCGGCGGGGAGCTGTTTTTT. This encodes CASTLADRPGGELFF.

This clonotype was recorded many times. The J gene is TRBJ2-7, the V gene TRBV20-1, with D maybe TRBD2 (5 bases). The V end was cut by 6 bases, the J end by 7 bases, with 19 bases between. The CDR3 consists of 13 residues. CDR1 DFQATT and CDR2 SNEGSKA come from the germline V gene (reference sequence). The CDR3 coding sequence is TGCAGTGCCCCTGGGAAGGGAGTGGGGGAGCAGTACTTC. Amino acid sequence: CSAPGKGVGEQYF.

Ten or more counts support this clonotype. J is TRBJ1-5 and V is TRBV28; D is possibly TRBD1 (6 bases). V was clipped by 5 bases and J by 16 bases, with 9 bases between them. CDR1 and CDR2 from the germline V gene are MDHEN and SYDVKM. This CDR3 is 9 amino acids long. This CDR3 is CASSPGHHF. The CDR3 DNA sequence: TGTGCCAGCAGTCCGGGACACCATTTT.

Ten or more counts support this clonotype. The chain is built from TRBV6-5 and TRBJ1-1; D is possibly TRBD1 (6 bases). The CDR3 contains 15 residues. The germline V gene has CDR1 MNHEY and CDR2 SVGAGI. Trimming pared 3 bases from V and 4 bases from J, leaving 15 bases between. The CDR3 nucleotides are TGTGCCAGCAGTTATGGGGGGCCTGGGATCACTGAAGCTTTCTTT. This sequence encodes CASSYGGPGITEAFF.

This clonotype was picked up many times. The V gene is TRBV10-1, the J gene TRBJ2-1; D may be TRBD1 (6 bases). Germline CDR1 WNHNN, CDR2 SYGVQD (reference sequence). The CDR3 length is 15 residues. The V and J ends lost 0 bases and 4 bases respectively, with 10 bases between them. Here the CDR3 reads CASSESAGAYNEQFF. The CDR3 region has the DNA TGCGCCAGCAGTGAGTCGGCAGGGGCTTACAATGAGCAGTTCTTC.